This T cell receptor (beta chain) was captured in a study of cytomegalovirus exposure and HLA in healthy donors. This clone has just one count. Its antigen is unknown. Trimming pared 5 bases from V and 5 bases from J, leaving 11 bases between. The CDR3 runs to 13 residues. In germline, CDR1 is SGHRS, CDR2 YFSETQ. The protocol was immunoSEQ multiplex PCR, while the TCRdb copy is restricted to in-frame clones and leaves out a portion. The sample records 100,000 to 150,000 clones, roughly 94% being singletons. Study observations and caveats: The study designated 150 or so TCR beta chains cytomegalovirus-associated.

Sequencing input: PBMCs. V usage is TRBV5-1 and J usage is TRBJ2-1; D not resolved. The receptor's source is a woman younger than 30 in good health and CMV-seronegative. The CDR3 DNA reads as TGCGCCAGCAGTCTGCACGACAACAATGAGCAGTTCTTC. This encodes CASSLHDNNEQFF.